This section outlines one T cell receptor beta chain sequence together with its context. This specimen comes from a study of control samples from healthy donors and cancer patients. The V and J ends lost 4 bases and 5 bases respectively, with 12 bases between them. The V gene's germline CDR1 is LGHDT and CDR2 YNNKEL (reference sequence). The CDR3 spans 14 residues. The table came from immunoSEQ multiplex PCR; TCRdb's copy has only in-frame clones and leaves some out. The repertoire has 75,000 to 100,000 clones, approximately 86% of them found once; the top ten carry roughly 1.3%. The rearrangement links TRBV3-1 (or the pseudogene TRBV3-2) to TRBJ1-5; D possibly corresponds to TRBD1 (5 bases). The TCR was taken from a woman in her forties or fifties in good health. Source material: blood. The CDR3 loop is CASSLRGADQPQHF. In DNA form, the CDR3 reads TGTGCCAGCAGCCTTCGGGGCGCGGATCAGCCCCAGCATTTT.